This T cell receptor beta chain was observed in a study of T cells expressing NK-cell markers. Study-level results: Dominant NKG2C+ clonotype frequencies of about 1.0-7.5% of CD8+ T cells were measured in about 6 donors.

As for this clonotype: Antigen specificity is unknown.

Researchers built TCR beta cDNA using 5'RACE template switching with UMIs. TCRdb reprocessed the 5' RACE reads and keeps a single row for each CDR3 protein, giving no DNA. The sample totals a few hundred thousand distinct CDR3 sequences; its top ten clones hold under 6.5%. CDR1 and CDR2 (germline): SSHAT, FNYEAQ (reference sequence). This CDR3 contains 16 residues. This chain links TRBV7-7 with TRBJ1-1; the TRBD1 assignment by TCRdb is unverifiable without DNA. The sample taken for sequencing was blood T cells: a sorted CD56 or NKG2C T cell subset, CD4+ or CD8+ T cells, or bulk PBMC T cells (not recorded which). The receptor's source is a man between 18 and 69 years old in good health. The CDR3 spells CASSSTQGLVDTEAFF.